This paragraph covers one TCR beta chain sequence. Antigen unknown. Germline CDR1 reads SGHDT; CDR2 reads YYEEEE. V lost 4 bases to trimming and J lost 2 bases; unmatched junction nucleotides: 3. The CDR3 loop spans 16 amino acids. This entry belongs to a study of vaccination effects on CD4 cells after COVID-19. General study points: Marked contraction was observed in infection-induced and vaccine-induced clones late after vaccination.

Peptide-pool stimulation followed by sequencing identified expanded antigen-specific CD4+ clonotypes in the ViraFEST assay. Culturing for around eleven days preceded CD4+ T cell isolation. The person had a PCR-confirmed SARS-CoV-2 infection during March to December 2020. Half of the medium was exchanged for IL-2 medium on both days 3 and 7. Measured with immunoSEQ multiplex PCR; TCRdb has only the in-frame clones, and not every one. This sample has 24,000 or so clones, with approximately 69% found just once. The sequences come from CD4+ T cells from PBMCs cultured with SARS-CoV-2 spike peptides, collected before COVID-19 vaccination. The sequence came from a human donor who had a prior SARS-CoV-2 infection. V and J are TRBV5-6 and TRBJ1-6; 10 nucleotides align to TRBD1. CDR3 region: CASSPGQGAYNSPLHF. In DNA form, the CDR3 reads TGTGCCAGCAGCCCAGGACAGGGGGCCTATAATTCACCCCTCCACTTT. Using reference TRBV5-6 and TRBJ1-6 for the parts outside the CDR3, the full variable domain is DAGVTQSPTHLIKTRGQQVTLRCSPKSGHDTVSWYQQALGQGPQFIFQYYEEEERQRGNFPDRFSGHQFPNYSSELNVNALLLGDSALYLCASSPGQGAYNSPLHFGNGTRLTVT.